These T cell receptor beta chains were read from a single sample in a study of cytomegalovirus exposure and HLA in healthy donors. The assay was immunoSEQ multiplex PCR, and TCRdb's table has in-frame clones only and misses some. The table has a few hundred thousand clones, 80% seen once. The sample was PBMCs. Source of these receptors: a girl aged 2 to 10 in good health and CMV-seronegative. The CDR3 runs from the conserved cysteine through the conserved F or W. The order of the fields is clone size, V gene, J gene, D gene, CDR3 protein, CDR3 DNA. The D gene is left open where the match is weak. Clone size is shown for a subset of rows, as once, few, many or a class of expanded clone.

NA	TRBV7-9	TRBJ1-6	TRBD1	CASSLRDRYSPLHF	TGTGCCAGCAGCCTCCGGGACAGATATTCACCCCTCCACTTT
NA	TRBV29-1	TRBJ1-6	NA	CSVLGRDFYNSPLHF	TGCAGCGTGCTAGGCAGGGATTTCTATAATTCACCCCTCCACTTT
NA	TRBV7-3	TRBJ2-7	TRBD1	CASSLTGGIREQYF	TGTGCCAGCAGCTTAACAGGGGGCATTCGGGAGCAGTACTTC
NA	TRBV7-2	TRBJ1-3	NA	CASSHSGNTIYF	TGTGCCAGCAGCCACTCTGGAAACACCATATATTTT
NA	TRBV7-9	TRBJ2-1	TRBD2	CASSSFGSSGRTYNEQLF	TGTGCCAGCAGCTCCTTTGGGTCTAGCGGGAGAACCTACAATGAGCAGCTCTTC
few	TRBV6-5	TRBJ1-1	TRBD1	CASSYSGTENEAFF	TGTGCCAGCAGTTACTCCGGGACAGAGAATGAAGCTTTCTTT
NA	TRBV7-3	TRBJ1-6	TRBD1	CASSLHDRVGSPLHF	TGTGCCAGCAGCCTACACGACAGGGTTGGTTCACCCCTCCACTTT
few	TRBV19	TRBJ1-2	TRBD1	CASRAPGQGFIFYGYTF	TGTGCCAGTAGGGCGCCGGGACAGGGATTTATTTTCTATGGCTACACCTTC
few	TRBV9	TRBJ2-5	TRBD1	CASSEGQQQETQYF	TGTGCCAGCAGCGAGGGACAGCAACAAGAGACCCAGTACTTC
NA	TRBV11-2	TRBJ2-3	NA	CASSPTHPGTSTDTQYF	TGTGCCAGCAGCCCGACCCACCCGGGGACTAGCACAGATACGCAGTATTTT
NA	TRBV7-9	TRBJ2-7	TRBD1	CASSFRTGNYEQYF	TGTGCCAGCAGCTTCCGGACAGGGAACTACGAGCAGTACTTC
NA	TRBV12-5	TRBJ2-7	NA	CASGLAPHEQYF	TGTGCTAGTGGTTTGGCCCCCCACGAGCAGTACTTC
NA	TRBV2	TRBJ2-3	NA	CASIGRGPSTDTQYF	TGTGCCAGCATAGGGCGGGGGCCCTCCACAGATACGCAGTATTTT
NA	TRBV18	TRBJ2-7	TRBD1	CASSPQSRQGAQYF	TGTGCCAGCTCACCACAATCTCGTCAGGGGGCACAGTACTTC
once	TRBV18	TRBJ1-1	NA	CASSPLVNPLGDTEAFF	TGTGCCAGCTCACCACTCGTCAACCCCCTAGGGGACACTGAAGCTTTCTTT
NA	TRBV6-6	TRBJ1-1	NA	CASSYGGTPEAFF	TGTGCCAGCAGTTACGGAGGTACCCCTGAAGCTTTCTTT
NA	TRBV7-9	TRBJ2-3	NA	CASRGGTLSTDTQYF	TGTGCCAGCAGAGGAGGGACTCTTAGCACAGATACGCAGTATTTT
few	TRBV30	TRBJ2-3	TRBD2	CAWTDGGGGDTQYF	TGTGCCTGGACCGACGGGGGGGGAGGAGATACGCAGTATTTT
NA	TRBV28	TRBJ2-3	TRBD1	CASRRIWDRGPADTQYF	TGTGCCAGCAGAAGGATCTGGGACAGGGGGCCAGCAGATACGCAGTATTTT
NA	TRBV6-4	TRBJ2-7	NA	CASRGSSYEQYF	TGTGCCAGCAGAGGGAGCTCCTACGAGCAGTACTTC
NA	TRBV27	TRBJ2-7	NA	CASRQAGWSHEQYF	TGTGCCAGCAGGCAGGCTGGCTGGTCCCACGAGCAGTACTTC
once	TRBV7-9	TRBJ2-2	TRBD2	CASSLVGLASTGELFF	TGTGCCAGCAGCTTAGTCGGACTAGCGTCCACCGGGGAGCTGTTTTTT
NA	TRBV5-6	TRBJ2-7	TRBD2	CASSLFGGRAVAYEQYF	TGTGCCAGCAGCTTGTTCGGGGGGAGGGCCGTTGCCTACGAGCAGTACTTC
NA	TRBV5-5	TRBJ2-4	NA	CASSLETLAKNIQYF	TGTGCCAGCAGCTTGGAGACACTAGCCAAAAACATTCAGTACTTC
NA	TRBV19	TRBJ2-4	TRBD1	CASSIGVTGGADIQYF	TGTGCCAGTAGTATTGGGGTGACAGGGGGCGCCGACATTCAGTACTTC
NA	TRBV7-3	TRBJ2-5	TRBD2	CASSLTSGGLRTQYF	TGTGCCAGCAGCCTGACTAGCGGGGGGTTAAGGACCCAGTACTTC
once	TRBV10-3	TRBJ2-5	NA	CAISGWGRQETQYF	TGTGCCATCAGTGGATGGGGGCGTCAAGAGACCCAGTACTTC
NA	TRBV7-8	TRBJ1-5	NA	CASSLEGASSNQPQHF	TGTGCCAGCAGCTTAGAAGGGGCCTCTAGCAATCAGCCCCAGCATTTT